The 25 T cell receptor beta chains below were found in one sample sequenced in a study of shared clonotypes between healthy human individuals. Only CD45RO-negative cells positively selected for CCR7 counted as naive CD8 cells, so terminally differentiated effector memory CD45RA+ cells were excluded. The method was immunoSEQ multiplex PCR; TCRdb's version includes in-frame clones alone and lacks a portion of them. The table has over 2 million clones, about 95% seen once. Sequencing was done on a sample of naive CD8+ T cells sorted from blood. These receptors originate from a man aged 18 to 35 in good health.

This chain joins TRBV30 and TRBJ1-5; D may be TRBD1 (5 bases). The CDR3 spans 14 residues. CDR1 is GTSNPN, CDR2 SVGIG, per germline (reference sequence). The V gene lost 1 base and the J gene lost 0 bases, with 7 bases spanning the gap. The chain's CDR3 is CAWSGRDSNQPQHF. The CDR3, as DNA: TGTGCCTGGAGTGGCAGGGATAGCAATCAGCCCCAGCATTTT.

J is TRBJ2-5 and V is TRBV7-9; 8 nucleotides agree with TRBD1. Trimming removed 5 bases from V and 0 bases from J; junction bases left unmatched: 5. Germline V gene sequence: CDR1 SEHNR, CDR2 FQNEAQ (reference sequence). The CDR3 is 15 amino acids. The CDR3 region has the DNA TGTGCCAGCAGCCCGGACAGGGTGTACCAAGAGACCCAGTACTTC. It encodes CASSPDRVYQETQYF. The full variable domain, its missing parts supplied by reference TRBV7-9 and TRBJ2-5, is DTGVSQNPRHKITKRGQNVTFRCDPISEHNRLYWYRQTLGQGPEFLTYFQNEAQLEKSRLLSDRFSAERPKGSFSTLEIQRTEQGDSAMYLCASSPDRVYQETQYFGPGTRLLVL.

V gene TRBV7-6 combines with J gene TRBJ2-1; TRBD2 agrees at 12 bases. With 4 bases clipped from V and 8 bases from J, the junction kept 9 bases outside the gene matches. From germline, CDR1 is SGHVS and CDR2 FNYEAQ. This CDR3 has 16 amino acids. CDR3 protein: CASSSTPSGRADEQFF. CDR3 DNA: TGTGCCAGCAGCTCTACCCCTAGCGGGAGGGCCGATGAGCAGTTCTTC.

V usage is TRBV27 and J usage is TRBJ2-7; D not certain. The CDR3 consists of 14 residues. Germline CDR1 is MNHEY and CDR2 is SMNVEV (reference sequence). V was cut by 8 bases and J by 0 bases, with 14 bases left in between. CDR3 DNA: TGTGCCAGCGCGAGAAGAGGAATCTCCTACGAGCAGTACTTC. Translating it yields CASARRGISYEQYF.

The chain recombines TRBV10-3 with TRBJ2-3; 8 bases align to TRBD2. The CDR3 sequence is 19 residues long. CDR1 is ENHRY, CDR2 SYGVKD, per germline. J lost 2 bases, V lost 0 bases, and 13 bases had no gene match. CDR3 sequence (DNA): TGTGCCATCAGTGAGTCCGTGTTTGGGACTAGGGAAAACACAGATACGCAGTATTTT. This sequence encodes CAISESVFGTRENTDTQYF.

The chain has TRBV27 and TRBJ2-5; D remains ambiguous. CDR3 length: 16 amino acids. Trimming left V 0 bases short and J 0 bases short, with 11 bases between. Germline CDR1 and CDR2: MNHEY and SMNVEV (reference sequence). CDR3 bases: TGTGCCAGCAGTTTATCGAGAAGGGTGTACCAAGAGACCCAGTACTTC. The encoded protein is CASSLSRRVYQETQYF.

This rearrangement joins TRBV9 to TRBJ2-5, with D possibly being TRBD2 (5 bases). V lost 0 bases, J lost 5 bases, and 14 bases lay in between. CDR1 is SGDLS and CDR2 is YYNGEE in the germline V gene. This CDR3 is built from 15 residues. The DNA of the CDR3 is TGTGCCAGCAGCGTAGAGGACTGGGCGTGGGAGACCCAGTACTTC. It codes for CASSVEDWAWETQYF.

This CDR3 is CASSLQGAWETQYF. The CDR3 nucleotides are TGTGCCAGCAGCCTTCAGGGGGCGTGGGAGACCCAGTACTTC. The chain has TRBV6-5 and TRBJ2-5; 8 nucleotides agree with TRBD1. Per germline, CDR1 MNHEY and CDR2 SVGAGI. This CDR3 region has 14 residues. With 6 bases clipped from V and 5 bases from J, the junction kept 8 bases outside the gene matches.

This rearrangement joins TRBV9 to TRBJ2-5; D is possibly TRBD1 or TRBD2 (7 bases each). V was cut by 4 bases and J by 5 bases, with 15 bases left in between. The CDR3 consists of 14 residues. The germline gives CDR1 SGDLS, CDR2 YYNGEE. CDR3 bases: TGTGCCAGCAGCTTGGGGAGGGGGCAGGAGACCCAGTACTTC. Amino acid sequence: CASSLGRGQETQYF.

The chain employs TRBV11-2 and TRBJ2-7, with D unclear. Germline loops: CDR1 SGHAT, CDR2 FQNNGV. CDR3 length: 13 amino acids. V was trimmed by 5 bases and J by 2 bases, leaving 10 bases between them. CDR3 protein: CASSPTVTYEQYF. As DNA, the CDR3 is TGTGCCAGCAGCCCAACTGTAACCTACGAGCAGTACTTC.

In regard to this clone: In the same sample, other DNA sequences code for this CDR3. The chain carries TRBV5-6 and TRBJ2-7; a weak D match, TRBD1 (5 bases). Germline V CDR1 and CDR2: SGHDT, YYEEEE. Trimming cost V 0 bases and J 2 bases, with 9 bases left between them. This CDR3 region has 14 residues. CDR3 amino acids: CASSLADSPYEQYF. Here the CDR3 DNA reads TGTGCCAGCAGCTTGGCTGACAGCCCCTACGAGCAGTACTTC.

V and J are TRBV4-3 and TRBJ2-7, with D hard to call. The CDR3 runs to 15 residues. V was trimmed by 0 bases and J by 0 bases, leaving 9 bases between them. CDR1 is LGHNA and CDR2 is YSLEER in the germline V gene. The CDR3 sequence is CASSQDLDDSYEQYF. Written as DNA, the CDR3 is TGCGCCAGCAGCCAAGATCTGGACGACTCCTACGAGCAGTACTTC.

This chain links TRBV5-6 with TRBJ2-6; D remains unclear. Germline CDR1 and CDR2: SGHDT and YYEEEE. The V gene lost 2 bases and the J gene lost 3 bases, with 3 bases spanning the gap. The CDR3 extends over 13 amino acids. The CDR3 sequence: CASSFYGANVLTF. The CDR3 bases are TGTGCCAGCAGCTTTTATGGGGCCAACGTCCTGACTTTC. Complete variable domain (other parts from reference TRBV5-6 and TRBJ2-6): DAGVTQSPTHLIKTRGQQVTLRCSPKSGHDTVSWYQQALGQGPQFIFQYYEEEERQRGNFPDRFSGHQFPNYSSELNVNALLLGDSALYLCASSFYGANVLTFGAGSRLTVL.

The chain couples TRBV11-2 to TRBJ2-1; maybe TRBD2 (6 bases). V was pared by 7 bases and J by 6 bases, with 19 bases between. This CDR3 has 15 amino acids. The germline gives CDR1 SGHAT, CDR2 FQNNGV. The CDR3: CASTPTGGEINEQFF. The CDR3 nucleotides read TGTGCCAGCACCCCGACTGGCGGGGAGATCAATGAGCAGTTCTTC.

The V and J genes are TRBV7-9 and TRBJ2-1, with D hard to call. The germline V gene has CDR1 SEHNR and CDR2 FQNEAQ (reference sequence). This CDR3 comprises 15 residues. The ends were cut back, 1 base at V and 0 bases at J, with 7 bases in the middle. CDR3 region: CASSLVFLSYNEQFF. The CDR3 coding sequence is TGTGCCAGCAGCTTAGTCTTCCTCTCCTACAATGAGCAGTTCTTC.

The rearrangement joins TRBV2 to TRBJ2-2; D is unclear. The CDR3 length is 12 residues. The germline V gene encodes CDR1 SNHLY and CDR2 FYNNEI. V gave up 5 bases and J gave up 5 bases, with 6 bases separating them. The CDR3 loop is CASSTRTGELFF. The DNA of the CDR3 is TGTGCCAGCAGTACCCGAACCGGGGAGCTGTTTTTT.

The chain recombines TRBV4-3 with TRBJ2-7, with 9 nucleotides matching TRBD2. This CDR3 spans 15 amino acids. CDR1 is LGHNA and CDR2 is YSLEER in the germline V gene. V shed 0 bases, J shed 6 bases, and the junction held 6 bases outside the gene matches. In DNA form, the CDR3 reads TGCGCCAGCAGCCAAGATCCGGGACTAGCCACCGAGCAGTACTTC. Translating gives CASSQDPGLATEQYF.

The table lists this clone with a few counts. J is TRBJ1-6 and V is TRBV5-1; TRBD1 might be the D (5 bases). V shed 4 bases and J shed 3 bases, with 11 bases lying between them. This CDR3 region has 15 residues. The V gene's germline CDR1 is SGHRS and CDR2 YFSETQ. The CDR3, as DNA: TGCGCCAGCAGCCACGGGACGGACTATAATTCACCCCTCCACTTT. As protein: CASSHGTDYNSPLHF.

The chain recombines TRBV7-6 with TRBJ2-7; 7 nucleotides line up with TRBD1. Germline lookup yields CDR1 SGHVS and CDR2 FNYEAQ. CDR3 length: 14 amino acids. J was trimmed by 2 bases and V by 4 bases; bases with no gene match: 5. The CDR3 DNA is TGTGCCAGCAGCTATAGACAGGGAACCTACGAGCAGTACTTC. Translated, it gives CASSYRQGTYEQYF.

This chain joins TRBV28 and TRBJ1-1, with 9 bases matching TRBD1. Germline CDR1 and CDR2: MDHEN and SYDVKM. J was trimmed by 4 bases and V by 8 bases; bases with no gene match: 14. The CDR3 covers 16 residues. Here the CDR3 reads CASRTGGAESGTEAFF. As DNA, the CDR3 is TGTGCCAGCCGTACAGGGGGCGCCGAGTCGGGCACTGAAGCTTTCTTT.

The gene calls are TRBV6-6 and TRBJ2-5, with a weak D call TRBD2 (6 bases). Trimming took off 0 bases at V and 5 bases at J, with 16 bases between the two ends. The CDR3 spans 16 residues. Germline loops: CDR1 MNHNY, CDR2 SVGAGI (reference sequence). CDR3 bases: TGTGCCAGCAGTTACTCGATAGGCGGGGCCCAGGAGACCCAGTACTTC. It translates to CASSYSIGGAQETQYF.

The gene calls are TRBV5-6 and TRBJ2-7; D may correspond to TRBD1 or TRBD2 (7 bases each). This CDR3 is built from 16 residues. CDR1 is SGHDT, CDR2 YYEEEE, per germline. The V and J ends lost 3 bases and 3 bases respectively, with 19 bases between them. The CDR3 loop is CASSWGEGQRLYEQYF. The CDR3 DNA sequence: TGTGCCAGCAGCTGGGGGGAGGGACAGAGGCTCTACGAGCAGTACTTC.

For this clone: Its ends do not fully match the called genes, so a read error is possible. The chain is built from TRBV29-1 and TRBJ2-2; 7 nucleotides match TRBD2. The CDR3 runs 15 residues. The germline V gene has CDR1 SQVTM and CDR2 ANQGSEA. The CDR3 DNA sequence: TGCAGCGTCGAAGGGCTACCGGGAGGCACCGGGGAGCTGTTTTTT. Translating it yields CSVEGLPGGTGELFF.

The V gene is TRBV2, the J gene TRBJ2-7; no reliable D call. The CDR3 covers 15 residues. Germline loops: CDR1 SNHLY, CDR2 FYNNEI. Trimming stripped 7 bases from V and 0 bases from J, with 16 bases between. The CDR3 nucleotides are TGTGCCAGCATAATGGATGGGGAAAGCTCCTACGAGCAGTACTTC. Protein: CASIMDGESSYEQYF.

This chain joins TRBV28 and TRBJ1-2; 10 bases are a match to TRBD1. Trimming removed 8 bases from V and 8 bases from J; junction bases left unmatched: 2. This CDR3 comprises 11 residues. CDR1 and CDR2 from the germline V gene are MDHEN and SYDVKM. The CDR3 DNA is TGTGCCAGCGACAGGGGGCTCGGCTACACCTTC. It yields the protein CASDRGLGYTF.